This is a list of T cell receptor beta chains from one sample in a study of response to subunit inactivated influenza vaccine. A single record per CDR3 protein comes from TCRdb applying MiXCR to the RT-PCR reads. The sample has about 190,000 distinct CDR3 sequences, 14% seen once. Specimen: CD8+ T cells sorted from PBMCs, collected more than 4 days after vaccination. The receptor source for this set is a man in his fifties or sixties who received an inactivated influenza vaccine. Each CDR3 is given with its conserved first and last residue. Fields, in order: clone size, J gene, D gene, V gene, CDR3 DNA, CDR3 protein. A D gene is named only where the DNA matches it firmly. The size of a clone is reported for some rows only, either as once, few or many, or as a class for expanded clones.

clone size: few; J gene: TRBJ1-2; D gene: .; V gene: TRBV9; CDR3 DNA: TGTGCCAGCAGCGTATCCGACATGCCGAACAAAGCTAACTATGGCTACACCTTC; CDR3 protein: CASSVSDMPNKANYGYTF
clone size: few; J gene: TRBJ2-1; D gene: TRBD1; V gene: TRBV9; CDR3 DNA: TGTGCCAGCAGCGCGGCGGGACAGGGGGGCAATGAGCAGTTCTTC; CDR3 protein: CASSAAGQGGNEQFF
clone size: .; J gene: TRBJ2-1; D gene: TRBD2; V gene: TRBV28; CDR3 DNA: TGTGCCAGCAGTCTCGGGACTAGCGGGTGGAGGGATGAGCAGTTCTTC; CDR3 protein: CASSLGTSGWRDEQFF
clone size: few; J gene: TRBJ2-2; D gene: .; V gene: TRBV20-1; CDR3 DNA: TGCAGTGCTAGGGGTCCTCGGCCCGGGGAGCTGTTTTTT; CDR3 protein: CSARGPRPGELFF
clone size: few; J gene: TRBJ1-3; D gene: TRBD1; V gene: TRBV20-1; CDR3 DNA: TGCAGTGCTAGACTGGACAGGGAAGGGGGAAACACCATATATTTT; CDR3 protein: CSARLDREGGNTIYF
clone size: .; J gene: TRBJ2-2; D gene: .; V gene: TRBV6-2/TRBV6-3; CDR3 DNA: TGTGCCAGCTCCAACGAGGGACTCAACACCGGGGAGCTGTTTTTT; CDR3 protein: CASSNEGLNTGELFF
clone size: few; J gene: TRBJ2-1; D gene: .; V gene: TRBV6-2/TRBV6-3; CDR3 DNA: TGTGCCAGCAGTTCGACAGATTACAATGAGCAGTTCTTC; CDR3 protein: CASSSTDYNEQFF
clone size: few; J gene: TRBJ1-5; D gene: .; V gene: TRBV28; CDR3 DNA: TGTGCCAGCAGTTTATCAGAGTATAATCAGCCCCAGCATTTT; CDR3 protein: CASSLSEYNQPQHF
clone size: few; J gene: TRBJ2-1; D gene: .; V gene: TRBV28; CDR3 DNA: TGTGCCAGCAGTTCAGGGGGGGGCAATGAGCAGTTCTTC; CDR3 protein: CASSSGGGNEQFF
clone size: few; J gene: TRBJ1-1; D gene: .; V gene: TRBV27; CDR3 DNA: TGTGCCAGCAGTCCTCTCGGCCCGGCCCCTGAAGCTTTCTTT; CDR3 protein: CASSPLGPAPEAFF
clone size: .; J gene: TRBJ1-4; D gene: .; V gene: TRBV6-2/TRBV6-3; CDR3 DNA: TGTGCCAGCAGTTACGATTACCGGGAGGAGCTAGCAACTAATGAAAAACTGTTTTTT; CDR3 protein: CASSYDYREELATNEKLFF
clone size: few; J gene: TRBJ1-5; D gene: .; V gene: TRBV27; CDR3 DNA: TGTGCCAGCAGTTTGACCTATCATCAGCCCCAGCATTTT; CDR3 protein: CASSLTYHQPQHF
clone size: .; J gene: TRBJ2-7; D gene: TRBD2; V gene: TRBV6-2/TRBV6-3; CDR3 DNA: TGTGCCAGCAGTTTAAGCGGGAGACACTACGAGCAGTACTTC; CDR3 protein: CASSLSGRHYEQYF
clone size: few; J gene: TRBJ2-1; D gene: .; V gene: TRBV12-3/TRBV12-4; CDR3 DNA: TGTGCCAGCAGTTTACTGGCACCGCCTGTCAATGAGCAGTTCTTC; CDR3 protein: CASSLLAPPVNEQFF
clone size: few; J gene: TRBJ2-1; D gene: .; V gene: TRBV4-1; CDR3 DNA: TGCGCCAGCAGCCAAGAGAGGGTGTTGGCGGAGCAGTTCTTC; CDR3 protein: CASSQERVLAEQFF
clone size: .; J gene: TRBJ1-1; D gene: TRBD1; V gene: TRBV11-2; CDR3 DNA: TGTGCCAGCAGGCCCGGACAGGGGATAGCTGAAGCTTTCTTT; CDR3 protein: CASRPGQGIAEAFF
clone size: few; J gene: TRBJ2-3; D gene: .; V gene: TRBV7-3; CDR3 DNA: TGTGCCAGCAGTTTGGCTAGTCCGGAAACAGATACGCAGTATTTT; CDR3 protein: CASSLASPETDTQYF
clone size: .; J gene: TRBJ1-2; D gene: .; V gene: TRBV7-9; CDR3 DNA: TGTGCCAGCACCCCGGGGTACGGGACATCGCCTAACTATGGCTACACCTTC; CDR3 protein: CASTPGYGTSPNYGYTF
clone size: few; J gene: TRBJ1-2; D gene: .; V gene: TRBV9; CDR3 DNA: TGTGCCAGCAGCGTATCTGAGGGGACGAACTATGGCTACACCTTC; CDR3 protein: CASSVSEGTNYGYTF
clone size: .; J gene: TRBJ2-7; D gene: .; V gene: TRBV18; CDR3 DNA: TGTGCCAGCTCACCACCGGGACCGAGCTCCTACGAGCAGTACTTC; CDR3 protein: CASSPPGPSSYEQYF
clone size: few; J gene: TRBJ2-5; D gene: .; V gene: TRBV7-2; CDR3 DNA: TGTGCCAGCAGCTTAGGATCCGTCGTGCCCCAAGAGACCCAGTACTTC; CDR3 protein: CASSLGSVVPQETQYF
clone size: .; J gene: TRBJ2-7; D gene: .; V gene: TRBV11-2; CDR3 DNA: TGTGCCAGCAGCAGTTATTCGGGGGAGTACTTC; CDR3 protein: CASSSYSGEYF
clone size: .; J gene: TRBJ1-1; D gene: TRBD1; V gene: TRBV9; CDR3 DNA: TGTGCCAGCAGCGTGGGACAGGGGGCTACTGAAGCTTTCTTT; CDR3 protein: CASSVGQGATEAFF
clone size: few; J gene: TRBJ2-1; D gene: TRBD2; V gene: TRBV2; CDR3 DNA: TGTGCCAGCAGTGATGGGGGACTAGCGGGAGACAATGAGCAGTTCTTC; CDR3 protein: CASSDGGLAGDNEQFF
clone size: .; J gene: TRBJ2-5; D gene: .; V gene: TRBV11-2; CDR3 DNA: TGTGCCAGCAGCTTAGGATTCGGCGGGGACTCTTACGGACAAGAGACCCAGTACTTC; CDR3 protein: CASSLGFGGDSYGQETQYF
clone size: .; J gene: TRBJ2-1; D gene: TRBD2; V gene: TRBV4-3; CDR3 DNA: TGCGCCAGCAGCCGGCACGGGCCTAGCGGGACCAATGAGCAGTTCTTC; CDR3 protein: CASSRHGPSGTNEQFF
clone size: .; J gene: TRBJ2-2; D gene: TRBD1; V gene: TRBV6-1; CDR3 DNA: TGTGCCAGCAGCCTACAGGGGGCCGGCGGGGAGCTGTTTTTT; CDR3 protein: CASSLQGAGGELFF
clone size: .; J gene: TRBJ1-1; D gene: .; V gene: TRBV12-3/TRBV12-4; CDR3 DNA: TGTGCCAGCAACCTCGGACGGTCGACGAACACTGAAGCTTTCTTT; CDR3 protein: CASNLGRSTNTEAFF
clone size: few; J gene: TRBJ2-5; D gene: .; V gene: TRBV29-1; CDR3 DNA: TGCAGCGTTGAACCCCGAGGGCAGGGGACGGAGACCCAGTACTTC; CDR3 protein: CSVEPRGQGTETQYF
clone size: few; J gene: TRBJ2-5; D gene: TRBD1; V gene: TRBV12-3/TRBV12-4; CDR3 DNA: TGTGCCAGCAGTTTCTCCGGGACAGACTTAAAAGAGACCCAGTACTTC; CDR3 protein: CASSFSGTDLKETQYF
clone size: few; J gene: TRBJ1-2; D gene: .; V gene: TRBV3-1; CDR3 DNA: TGTGCCAGCAGCCAAGTTAGCCTGTTAGCTAACTATGGCTACACCTTC; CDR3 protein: CASSQVSLLANYGYTF
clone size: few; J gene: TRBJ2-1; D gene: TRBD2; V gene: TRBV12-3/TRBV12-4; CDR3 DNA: TGTGCCAGCAGCTCTCCCGGGGCCTTAGCGGGGGGGCTATCCTACAATGAGCAGTTCTTC; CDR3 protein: CASSSPGALAGGLSYNEQFF
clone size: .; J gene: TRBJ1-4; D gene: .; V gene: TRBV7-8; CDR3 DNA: TGTGCCAGCAGCTTAGGATGGGCAGCCTCGGGGGAAAAACTGTTTTTT; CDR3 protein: CASSLGWAASGEKLFF
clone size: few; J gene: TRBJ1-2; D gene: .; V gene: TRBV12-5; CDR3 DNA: TGTGCTAGTGGTATGGAATCTTATGGCTACACCTTC; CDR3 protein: CASGMESYGYTF
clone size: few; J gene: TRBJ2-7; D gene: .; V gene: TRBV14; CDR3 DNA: TGTGCCAGCAGCCAAGTAGGGACGGTCTACGAGCAGTACTTC; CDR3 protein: CASSQVGTVYEQYF
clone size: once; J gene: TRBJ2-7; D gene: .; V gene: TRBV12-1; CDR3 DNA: TGTACCAGCTGTTTTGCGGTCGGGCCCTCAGGGCTATACGAGCAGTACTTC; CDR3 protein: CTSCFAVGPSGLYEQYF
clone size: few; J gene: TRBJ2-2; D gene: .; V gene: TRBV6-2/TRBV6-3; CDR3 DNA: TGTGCCAGCAGTTACTATCGGACCGGGGAGCTGTTTTTT; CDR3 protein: CASSYYRTGELFF
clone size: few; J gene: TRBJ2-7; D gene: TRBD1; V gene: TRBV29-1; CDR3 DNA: TGCAGCGTTGGAGGACAGGGGACCTACGAGCAGTACTTC; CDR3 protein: CSVGGQGTYEQYF
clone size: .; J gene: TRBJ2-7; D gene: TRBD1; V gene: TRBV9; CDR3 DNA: TGTGCCAGCAGCGTAGGTCTGGGGAGGGGGACAGGGACCTACGAGCAGTACTTC; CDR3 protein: CASSVGLGRGTGTYEQYF
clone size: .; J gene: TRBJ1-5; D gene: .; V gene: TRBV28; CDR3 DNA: TGTGCCAGCACGAGTCTCCTTAGGCGGCCCCAGCATTTT; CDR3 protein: CASTSLLRRPQHF
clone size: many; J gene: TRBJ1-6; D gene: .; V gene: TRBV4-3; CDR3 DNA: TGCGCCAGCAGCCAAGAGAGGGGCCATAATTCACCCCTCCACTTT; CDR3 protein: CASSQERGHNSPLHF
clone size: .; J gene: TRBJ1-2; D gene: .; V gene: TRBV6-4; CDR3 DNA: TGTGCCAGCAGTCCCGGACCTCCCTATGGCTACACCTTC; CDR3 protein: CASSPGPPYGYTF